This T cell receptor beta chain appears in the sequencing data of a study of control samples from healthy donors and cancer patients. Data came from immunoSEQ multiplex PCR; TCRdb stores just in-frame clones and leaves some out. The table includes some 78,000 clones, approximately 88% detected once. The CDR3 has 13 amino acids. Looked up from germline, CDR1 is KGHSH and CDR2 is LQKENI. Between the trimmed V and J ends, which lost 2 bases and 1 base, there was a span of 3 bases. The clonotype was recovered from a woman between 55 and 75 years old in good health. Sequenced: blood. The rearrangement joins TRBV18 to TRBJ2-4, with D unclear. The CDR3 DNA sequence: TGTGCCAGCTCACCAGGGGCCAAAAACATTCAGTACTTC. Protein product: CASSPGAKNIQYF.